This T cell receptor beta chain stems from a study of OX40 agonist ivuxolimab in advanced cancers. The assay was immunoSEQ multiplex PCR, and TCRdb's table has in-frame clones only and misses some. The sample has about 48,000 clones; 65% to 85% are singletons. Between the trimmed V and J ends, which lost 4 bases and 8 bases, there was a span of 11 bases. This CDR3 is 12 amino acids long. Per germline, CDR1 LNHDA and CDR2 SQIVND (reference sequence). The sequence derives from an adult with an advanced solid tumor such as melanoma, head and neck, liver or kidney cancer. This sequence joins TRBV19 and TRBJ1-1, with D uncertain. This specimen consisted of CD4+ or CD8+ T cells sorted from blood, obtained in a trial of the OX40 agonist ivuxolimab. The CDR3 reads CASSKPPAEAFF. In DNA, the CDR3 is TGTGCCAGTAGTAAACCTCCGGCGGAAGCTTTCTTT.